The next 21 T cell receptor beta chains were all read from a single sample in a study of T cells in women clearing cervical HPV infection. The repertoire was sequenced with immunoSEQ multiplex PCR; TCRdb's copy has only in-frame clones and lacks some. Recorded here are some 33,000 clones; the top ten clones represent about 4.4%. What was sequenced was blood buffy coat. The source of these receptors is a woman aged 18 to 75 with a cervical HPV16 infection that either progressed to CIN3+ or cleared (not recorded which).

In the case of this clone: With the read ending 3 residues before the CDR3 end, the germline J gene is used to fill in that end. The V call is TRBV20-1, the J call TRBJ2-1; a weak D match, TRBD2 (6 bases). Per germline, CDR1 DFQATT and CDR2 SNEGSKA (reference sequence). The germline V and J ends were trimmed by 0 bases and 5 bases, with 14 bases remaining between them. The CDR3 spans 15 residues. Incomplete CDR3 DNA: TGCAGTGCTAGAGATAGTGGGCGGGGACACAATGAG. This encodes CSARDSGRGHNE. In full, the CDR3 reads CSARDSGRGHNEQFF.

Remarks on this clone: The read ends 3 residues before the CDR3 terminus; that terminus is restored from the germline J gene. The rearrangement uses TRBV19 and TRBJ2-3; D is unclear. The CDR3 is made up of 13 amino acids. Trimming cost V 3 bases and J 4 bases, with 8 bases left between them. Germline CDR1 LNHDA, CDR2 SQIVND (reference sequence). The sequenced CDR3 bases are TGTGCCAGTAGTATCTTCCGGTCAGATACG. Its protein is CASSIFRSDT. The full CDR3 sequence reads CASSIFRSDTQYF.

As concerns this clone: Read sequence stops 3 residues before the CDR3 end, and the germline J gene provides the missing end. J is TRBJ1-2 and V is TRBV7-8; perhaps TRBD1 as D (5 bases). The CDR3 loop spans 16 amino acids. Germline-derived CDR1 and CDR2 are SGHVS and FQNEAQ. The V gene lost 2 bases and the J gene lost 3 bases, with 16 bases spanning the gap. The CDR3 loop reads CASSLFRFAGHYGYTF. The part of the CDR3 DNA that was read is TGTGCCAGCAGCTTATTCAGGTTCGCAGGGCACTATGGC.

Comments on this clone: The read ends 3 residues early relative to the CDR3; the germline J gene fills the gap. The genes are TRBV6-1 and TRBJ1-5; D call uncertain. Trimming took 1 base from V and 4 from J, leaving 5 bases between them. This CDR3 has 13 residues. Germline V gene sequence: CDR1 MNHNS, CDR2 SASEGT. The CDR3 sequence is CASSEGANQPQHF. CDR3 DNA, as far as it was read: TGTGCCAGCAGTGAAGGGGCGAATCAGCCC.

On this clone itself: The read ends 3 residues early relative to the CDR3; the germline J gene fills the gap. The chain has TRBV7-2 and TRBJ2-1, with TRBD2 as a possible D gene (6 bases). Germline assignment: CDR1 SGHTA and CDR2 FQGNSA. Trimming removed 5 bases at V and 7 bases at J, with 15 bases between. This CDR3 spans 14 amino acids. CDR3 sequence: CASSPGTLMNEQFF. The CDR3 DNA, read in part, is TGTGCCAGCAGCCCCGGGACTCTTATGAATGAG.

With respect to this clone: The sequence runs out 3 residues before the end of the CDR3; the remainder is reconstructed from the germline J gene. The chain recombines TRBV29-1 with TRBJ1-1, with a tentative D call TRBD1 (5 bases). Germline V CDR1 and CDR2: SQVTM, ANQGSEA. This CDR3 comprises 12 residues. The V gene lost 6 bases and the J gene lost 1 base, with 9 bases spanning the gap. Incomplete CDR3 DNA: TGCAGCGTCCGCGGGGGGAACACTGAA. It is translated as CSVRGGNTE. The CDR3 in full is CSVRGGNTEAFF.

Of note for this clone: The read is 3 residues too short to cover the CDR3 end, so that end is filled in from the germline J gene. The rearrangement joins TRBV5-1 to TRBJ1-2; tentative D call: TRBD1 (5 bases). CDR3 length equals 13 residues. V was trimmed by 5 bases and J by 4 bases, leaving 12 bases between them. CDR1 and CDR2 (germline): SGHRS, YFSETQ. The CDR3 is CASRMRQGYGYTF. CDR3 bases read: TGCGCCAGCAGAATGAGGCAGGGCTATGGC.

CDR3 DNA, as far as it was read: TGTGCCAGCAGAAGCCCCTCGGGGGGCCGAAGTGAG. Protein product: CASRSPSGGRSE. The entire CDR3 protein reads CASRSPSGGRSEQFF. The chain joins TRBV5-5 to TRBJ2-1, with a weak D call TRBD2 (7 bases). With the read ending 3 residues before the CDR3 end, the germline J gene is used to fill in that end. Trimming shortened V by 5 bases and J by 9 bases, and 21 bases separated the two germline ends. This CDR3 has 15 amino acids. Germline V CDR1 and CDR2: SGHKS, YYEKEE (reference sequence).

Concerning this clone: The read is 3 residues too short to cover the CDR3 end, so that end is filled in from the germline J gene. V and J are TRBV18 and TRBJ1-4; 9 bases are shared with TRBD1. The CDR3 is made up of 14 amino acids. Germline V CDR1 and CDR2: KGHSH, LQKENI. V was clipped by 5 bases and J by 7 bases; unmatched bases: 5. The CDR3 protein is CASSFTGGVEKLFF. CDR3 DNA (partial): TGTGCCAGCTCATTCACAGGGGGCGTTGAAAAA. Supplemented by reference TRBV18 and TRBJ1-4, the full variable domain reads NAGVMQNPRHLVRRRGQEARLRCSPMKGHSHVYWYRQLPEEGLKFMVYLQKENIIDESGMPKERFSAEFPKEGPSILRIQQVVRGDSAAYFCASSFTGGVEKLFFGSGTQLSVL.

With respect to this clone: The read terminates 3 residues before the CDR3 end, so the remaining end is supplied by the germline J gene. The V and J genes are TRBV6-1 and TRBJ1-5; no reliable D call. Germline CDR1 and CDR2: MNHNS and SASEGT. Between the trimmed V and J ends, which lost 1 base and 6 bases, there was a span of 10 bases. CDR3 size: 14 residues. CDR3 residues: CASSEVGLIQPQHF. CDR3 DNA, as far as it was read: TGTGCCAGCAGTGAAGTAGGGTTGATTCAGCCC.

Remarks on this clone: The read terminates 3 residues ahead of where the CDR3 ends, so the germline J gene completes it. The chain combines TRBV7-3 with TRBJ2-3; a possible D gene is TRBD1 (5 bases). Per the germline V gene, CDR1 is SGHTA and CDR2 is FQGTGA. The CDR3 totals 11 residues. The CDR3 sequence: CASSQKGTQYF. The covered CDR3 bases are TGTGCCAGCAGCCAAAAGGGGACG.

About this clone itself: The DNA ends 3 residues before the CDR3 does, and the rest of the CDR3 is filled in from the germline J gene. The V gene is TRBV20-1, the J gene TRBJ2-5, with D tentatively TRBD2 (6 bases). Germline V gene data show CDR1 as DFQATT and CDR2 as SNEGSKA (reference sequence). The ends were cut back, 3 bases at V and 2 bases at J, with 16 bases in the middle. This CDR3 contains 15 residues. CDR3 sequence: CSASKPGLQQETQYF. The part of the CDR3 DNA that was read is TGCAGTGCTAGCAAACCGGGACTTCAACAAGAGACC.

Concerning this clone: The read falls 3 residues short of the CDR3 end, and the missing part is taken from the germline J gene. The genes are TRBV7-2 and TRBJ1-5; D not certain. The germline V gene encodes CDR1 SGHTA and CDR2 FQGNSA. The CDR3 sequence is 15 residues long. Trimming took off 1 base at V and 1 base at J, with 8 bases between the two ends. Incomplete CDR3 DNA: TGTGCCAGCAGCTTAGGGGCCCCGAGCAATCAGCCC. This translates into CASSLGAPSNQP. The entire CDR3 is CASSLGAPSNQPQHF.

Comment on this clone: The CDR3 extends 3 residues past the end of the read, so its final part is completed from the germline J gene. This chain uses TRBV12-3 or TRBV12-4 with TRBJ2-3; weak D call: TRBD1 (7 bases). Trimming removed 3 bases from V and 1 base from J, with 11 bases in between. This CDR3 has 15 residues. CDR3 bases read: TGTGCCAGCAGTTTTAGCGGACAGGGCACAGATACG. Its protein is CASSFSGQGTDT. The entire CDR3 reads CASSFSGQGTDTQYF.

A remark on this clone: The read is 3 residues too short to cover the CDR3 end, so that end is filled in from the germline J gene. The gene calls are TRBV30 and TRBJ2-3; 8 bases fit TRBD1. Germline V gives CDR1 GTSNPN, CDR2 SVGIG (reference sequence). The CDR3 totals 16 residues. J was trimmed by 1 base and V by 1 base; bases with no gene match: 7. CDR3 protein: CAWSGYQGAGTDTQYF. Incomplete CDR3 DNA: TGTGCCTGGAGTGGGTACCAGGGGGCTGGCACAGATACG.

As concerns this clone: The sequence runs out 3 residues before the end of the CDR3; the remainder is reconstructed from the germline J gene. This rearrangement joins TRBV12-3 or TRBV12-4 to TRBJ1-5, with 9 bases identical to TRBD1. V gave up 8 bases and J gave up 4 bases; unmatched junction bases: 6. The CDR3 is 14 amino acids. The CDR3 DNA, read in part, is TGTGCCAGCTCATCCGGGACAGGGAATCAGCCC. Its translation is CASSSGTGNQP. The full CDR3 is CASSSGTGNQPQHF.

In regard to this clone: The sequenced fragment ends 3 residues before the CDR3 boundary, so the rest is inferred from the germline J gene. The rearrangement links TRBV5-1 to TRBJ1-5; D is possibly TRBD1 (5 bases). Trimming stripped 1 base from V and 0 bases from J, with 20 bases between. Germline lookup yields CDR1 SGHRS and CDR2 YFSETQ. The CDR3 runs 19 residues. The part of the CDR3 DNA that was read is TGCGCCAGCAGCTTGAATGAGACAGACAGTAATTATAGCAATCAGCCC. As protein: CASSLNETDSNYSNQP. The whole CDR3 region reads CASSLNETDSNYSNQPQHF.

On this clone itself: The read stops 3 residues short of the end of the CDR3; the missing end is completed from the germline J gene. The chain is built from TRBV11-3 and TRBJ2-1, with D tentatively TRBD2 (6 bases). The V end was cut by 6 bases, the J end by 8 bases, with 11 bases between. Germline values: CDR1 SGHNT, CDR2 YENEEA. The CDR3 is 12 amino acids. CDR3 DNA, as far as it was read: TGTGCCAGCAGTCCGACGGGGGATGAG. Translating it yields CASSPTGDE. The whole CDR3 is CASSPTGDEQFF.

On this clone itself: Read data end 3 residues before the CDR3 end; the end is taken from the germline J gene. The V gene is TRBV7-2, the J gene TRBJ2-2; possibly TRBD1 for D (5 bases). This CDR3 contains 15 residues. CDR1 is SGHTA and CDR2 is FQGNSA in the germline V gene. CDR3 DNA, as far as it was read: TGTGCCAGCAGCTTAGTTGCAGGGAAGAGTTCACCG. Its protein product is CASSLVAGKSSP. The full CDR3 is CASSLVAGKSSPLFF.

Worth noting for this clone: With the read ending 3 residues before the CDR3 end, the germline J gene is used to fill in that end. The chain couples TRBV3-1 (or the pseudogene TRBV3-2) to TRBJ1-6; 8 nucleotides align to TRBD1. The CDR3 totals 14 residues. The germline V gene encodes CDR1 LGHDT and CDR2 YNNKEL (reference sequence). V was clipped by 7 bases and J by 10 bases; unmatched bases: 9. The part of the CDR3 DNA that was read is TGTGCCAGCACTTCGGACAGGGTGGGATCACCC. This sequence encodes CASTSDRVGSP. The CDR3, in full, reads CASTSDRVGSPLHF.

CDR3 DNA, as far as it was read: TGTGCCAGCAGCCTGGCCTCAGGGGGAGGCTATGGC. Its protein product is CASSLASGGGYG. The full CDR3 sequence reads CASSLASGGGYGYTF. This sequence joins TRBV5-6 and TRBJ1-2; 7 bases are shared with TRBD1. The read terminates 3 residues before the CDR3 end, so the remaining end is supplied by the germline J gene. The CDR3 sequence is 15 residues long. Germline V gene sequence: CDR1 SGHDT, CDR2 YYEEEE. V lost 4 bases to trimming and J lost 4 bases; unmatched junction nucleotides: 10.